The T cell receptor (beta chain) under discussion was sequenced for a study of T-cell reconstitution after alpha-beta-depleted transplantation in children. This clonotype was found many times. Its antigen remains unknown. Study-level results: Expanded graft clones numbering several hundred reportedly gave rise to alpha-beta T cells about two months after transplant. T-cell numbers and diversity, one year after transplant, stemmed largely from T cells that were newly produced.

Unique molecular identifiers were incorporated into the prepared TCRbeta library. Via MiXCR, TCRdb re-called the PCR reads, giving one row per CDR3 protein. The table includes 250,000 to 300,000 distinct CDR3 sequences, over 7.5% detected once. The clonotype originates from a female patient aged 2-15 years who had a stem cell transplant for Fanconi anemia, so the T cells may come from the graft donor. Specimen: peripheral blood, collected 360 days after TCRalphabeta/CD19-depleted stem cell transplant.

The CDR3 nucleotides read TGTGCCAGCAGCCGGGGGAGAGCAGATACGCAGTATTTT. It encodes CASSRGRADTQYF. The rearrangement uses TRBV28 and TRBJ2-3; possibly TRBD2 for D (6 bases). The germline V gene encodes CDR1 MDHEN and CDR2 SYDVKM. The CDR3 is 13 amino acids. V was pared by 6 bases and J by 4 bases, with 11 bases between.